Presented here are 31 T cell receptor beta chains from one specimen sequenced in a study of CD8 T cells in Susac syndrome. An amount of RNA that ranged from roughly 0.45 to 1 ug was reverse transcribed with random hexamers. TCRdb processed the immunoSEQ multiplex PCR reads anew with MiXCR; each CDR3 protein has one entry. This table holds 200,000 or so distinct CDR3 sequences, 90% to 97% found once. Sequenced material: CD4+ T cells from PBMCs. The receptors stem from a human donor with multiple sclerosis.

The gene calls are TRBV30 and TRBJ1-1, with D possibly being TRBD1 (5 bases). Germline assignment: CDR1 GTSNPN and CDR2 SVGIG (reference sequence). The V gene lost 3 bases and the J gene lost 4 bases, with 15 bases spanning the gap. The length of the CDR3 is 14 residues. CDR3 sequence: CAWSPGRLITEAFF. CDR3 DNA sequence: TGTGCCTGGAGCCCGGGACGGCTGATCACTGAAGCTTTCTTT.

The chain joins TRBV11-2 to TRBJ2-5; 7 bases align to TRBD1. CDR3 length: 14 amino acids. The germline gives CDR1 SGHAT, CDR2 FQNNGV. V was pared by 7 bases and J by 1 base, with 6 bases of the junction left unmatched. The CDR3 nucleotides read TGTGCCAGCACCTTCGGGACAGTCCAAGAGACCCAGTACTTC. It specifies CASTFGTVQETQYF.

This chain uses TRBV14 with TRBJ2-3; D is perhaps TRBD2 (6 bases). The V end was cut by 1 base, the J end by 6 bases, with 8 bases between. Germline CDR1 is SGHDN and CDR2 is FVKESK. The CDR3 runs 13 residues. The CDR3 DNA is TGTGCCAGCAGCCAAGTCCGGGGGGATACGCAGTATTTT. It encodes CASSQVRGDTQYF.

The chain has TRBV29-1 and TRBJ1-1; weak D call: TRBD1 (5 bases). The germline V and J ends were trimmed by 4 bases and 7 bases, with 10 bases remaining between them. CDR3 length: 11 amino acids. Germline CDR1 and CDR2: SQVTM and ANQGSEA. The CDR3 DNA is TGCAGCGTTGTATCGGGGGGTGAAGCTTTCTTT. It yields the protein CSVVSGGEAFF.

The genes are TRBV18 and TRBJ2-1; D not certain. Looked up from germline, CDR1 is KGHSH and CDR2 is LQKENI. The germline V and J ends were trimmed by 3 bases and 7 bases, with 25 bases remaining between them. CDR3 size: 18 residues. The CDR3 loop reads CASSPPLVSSPSWNEQFF. DNA for the CDR3: TGTGCCAGCTCACCCCCTCTTGTGAGTAGCCCATCGTGGAATGAGCAGTTCTTC.

The chain couples TRBV12-3 or TRBV12-4 to TRBJ2-1; the match to TRBD1 covers 7 bases. The V and J ends lost 5 bases and 5 bases, in that order; junction bases with no gene match: 9. CDR3 length: 15 residues. In DNA, the CDR3 is TGTGCCAGCAGTCTTACAGGGGCAACCAACAATGAGCAGTTCTTC. This sequence encodes CASSLTGATNNEQFF.

The rearrangement uses TRBV20-1 and TRBJ2-3, with TRBD2 identical over 8 bases. The CDR3 consists of 14 residues. Germline V gives CDR1 DFQATT, CDR2 SNEGSKA (reference sequence). V shed 3 bases, J shed 5 bases, and the junction held 7 bases outside the gene matches. The CDR3 nucleotides are TGCAGTGCTAGCGGGGGGGCCATTGGAGATACGCAGTATTTT. Protein product: CSASGGAIGDTQYF.

The chain is built from TRBV29-1 and TRBJ1-2; D is uncertain. The CDR3 is made up of 11 amino acids. The V gene lost 6 bases and the J gene lost 3 bases, with 8 bases spanning the gap. CDR1 and CDR2 from the germline V gene are SQVTM and ANQGSEA. CDR3 sequence: CSVSRDYGYTF. The CDR3 nucleotides read TGCAGCGTCTCCCGGGACTATGGCTACACCTTC.

CDR3 DNA sequence: TGCGCCAGCAGCTTGGAGGAGACAGAGGACTATGGCTACACCTTC. Translation: CASSLEETEDYGYTF. V gene TRBV5-1 combines with J gene TRBJ1-2; D possibly corresponds to TRBD1 (5 bases). Germline V gene lookup returns CDR1 SGHRS and CDR2 YFSETQ. The CDR3 has 15 amino acids. V lost 0 bases and J lost 3, with 12 bases in between.

The V gene is TRBV4-1, the J gene TRBJ2-5, with D hard to call. Trimming left V 0 bases short and J 0 bases short, with 5 bases between. Germline V gene data show CDR1 as MGHRA and CDR2 as YSYEKL. The CDR3 is 14 amino acids. The DNA for the CDR3 is TGCGCCAGCAGCCAAGATCGGAACCAAGAGACCCAGTACTTC. It codes for CASSQDRNQETQYF.

The chain joins TRBV21-1 to TRBJ2-7; the DNA was not used to check the table's D call, TRBD1. TRBV21-1 is tagged as a pseudogene. This CDR3 is 18 amino acids long. In nucleotides, the CDR3 is TGTGCCAGCAGCAAAGATCGGCCGGGGGAGTCGGCCACCTACGAGCAGTACTTC. Protein sequence: CASSKDRPGESATYEQYF.

The chain couples TRBV2 to TRBJ2-5; D not certain. V gave up 4 bases and J gave up 1 base, with 1 base separating them. CDR1 and CDR2 from the germline V gene are SNHLY and FYNNEI. The CDR3 consists of 11 residues. The CDR3 region is CASSVQETQYF. The CDR3 DNA reads as TGTGCCAGCAGTGTCCAAGAGACCCAGTACTTC.

This sequence joins TRBV4-2 and TRBJ2-7; no clear D gene. The CDR3 is made up of 13 amino acids. Germline CDR1 and CDR2: LGHNA and YNFKEQ. The germline V and J ends were trimmed by 0 bases and 7 bases, with 10 bases remaining between them. The CDR3 is CASSQDGPREQYF. CDR3 coding DNA: TGTGCCAGCAGCCAAGATGGTCCTCGGGAGCAGTACTTC.

This clonotype was observed once. The rearrangement uses TRBV29-1 and TRBJ2-7; TRBD1 aligns across 8 bases. The V gene end was trimmed by 3 bases and the J gene end by 3 bases; junction bases not matched to a gene: 10. Germline V gives CDR1 SQVTM, CDR2 ANQGSEA. This CDR3 is 15 amino acids long. The CDR3 loop is CSVDDSTGGSYEQYF. CDR3 in DNA: TGCAGCGTTGACGATAGTACAGGGGGGAGCTACGAGCAGTACTTC.

This clonotype was observed a handful of times. The J gene is TRBJ2-7, the V gene TRBV29-1; 7 positions agree with TRBD1. Germline values: CDR1 SQVTM, CDR2 ANQGSEA. The V segment lost 3 bases and the J segment 0 bases; nucleotides outside the gene matches: 2. The CDR3 is 13 residues long. In DNA, the CDR3 is TGCAGCGTTGAGGACAGGAGCTCCTACGAGCAGTACTTC. Residues: CSVEDRSSYEQYF.

The V and J genes are TRBV20-1 and TRBJ1-2; 7 positions match TRBD1. The V segment lost 0 bases and the J segment 7 bases; nucleotides outside the gene matches: 11. There are 15 residues in the CDR3. Per germline, CDR1 DFQATT and CDR2 SNEGSKA (reference sequence). CDR3 residues: CSARDTRTGTTGYTF. CDR3 bases: TGCAGTGCTAGAGATACCCGGACAGGCACTACTGGCTACACCTTC.

The chain links TRBV20-1 to TRBJ2-7; D may correspond to TRBD1 or TRBD2 (5 bases each). The germline gives CDR1 DFQATT, CDR2 SNEGSKA (reference sequence). Deletions cut 2 bases from V and 3 bases from J, with 14 bases between. The CDR3 is made up of 14 amino acids. The CDR3 is CSARLPGPHYEQYF. The CDR3 nucleotides read TGCAGTGCTAGACTACCGGGACCGCACTACGAGCAGTACTTC.

V is TRBV5-4 and J is TRBJ1-1; D is possibly TRBD1 (6 bases). There are 15 residues in the CDR3. Trimming pared 3 bases from V and 11 bases from J, leaving 23 bases between. Per the germline V gene, CDR1 is SGHNT and CDR2 is YYREEE (reference sequence). The CDR3 sequence is CASSSPTGSARGAFF. The CDR3 DNA sequence: TGTGCCAGCAGCTCGCCTACAGGGTCGGCCCGGGGGGCTTTCTTT.

The chain recombines TRBV7-3 with TRBJ2-6, with 10 bases identical to TRBD1. Germline assignment: CDR1 SGHTA and CDR2 FQGTGA. Germline trimming cut 6 bases from V and 2 bases from J; bases unmatched to any gene: 1. This CDR3 comprises 15 residues. The CDR3 sequence is CASRTGGAGANVLTF. The CDR3 coding sequence is TGTGCCAGCAGGACAGGGGGCGCTGGGGCCAACGTCCTGACTTTC.

This chain joins TRBV12-3 or TRBV12-4 and TRBJ1-5, with a possible D match to TRBD1 (6 bases). The CDR3 has 14 amino acids. Trimming stripped 7 bases from V and 5 bases from J, with 15 bases between. The CDR3 DNA reads as TGTGCCAGCACCCGAAGACAGGAAGATCAGCCCCAGCATTTT. This translates into CASTRRQEDQPQHF.

The chain is built from TRBV6-6 and TRBJ2-7; no firm D call. From germline, CDR1 is MNHNY and CDR2 SVGAGI (reference sequence). V lost 3 bases to trimming and J lost 5 bases, with 8 bases between them. The CDR3 sequence is 12 residues long. The CDR3 here is CASSYSGHEQYF. CDR3 coding DNA: TGTGCCAGCAGTTATTCGGGTCACGAGCAGTACTTC.

V is TRBV4-3 and J is TRBJ2-5; D is ambiguous. The CDR3 totals 13 residues. Trimming removed 2 bases from V and 5 bases from J, with 9 bases in between. Looked up from germline, CDR1 is LGHNA and CDR2 is YSLEER. The CDR3 bases are TGCGCCAGCAGCCAAAGCCGCCAGGAGACCCAGTACTTC. Protein: CASSQSRQETQYF.

J is TRBJ2-5 and V is TRBV15; maybe TRBD2 (5 bases). Between the trimmed V and J ends, which lost 1 base and 2 bases, there was a span of 11 bases. This CDR3 has 15 amino acids. Germline CDR1 reads LNHNV; CDR2 reads YYDKDF (reference sequence). The DNA of the CDR3 is TGTGCCACCAGCAGAGCTCCGGGGATTCAAGAGACCCAGTACTTC. Amino acids: CATSRAPGIQETQYF.

The chain employs TRBV5-6 and TRBJ2-7; D unresolved. This CDR3 is 12 amino acids long. V gave up 4 bases and J gave up 2 bases, with 7 bases separating them. Per the germline V gene, CDR1 is SGHDT and CDR2 is YYEEEE. CDR3 region: CASSLLPYEQYF. CDR3 nucleotide sequence: TGTGCCAGCAGCCTTCTACCCTACGAGCAGTACTTC. The variable domain in full, completed from reference TRBV5-6 and TRBJ2-7, reads DAGVTQSPTHLIKTRGQQVTLRCSPKSGHDTVSWYQQALGQGPQFIFQYYEEEERQRGNFPDRFSGHQFPNYSSELNVNALLLGDSALYLCASSLLPYEQYFGPGTRLTVT.

This chain joins TRBV4-2 and TRBJ1-5, with 7 positions matching TRBD1. Per the germline V gene, CDR1 is LGHNA and CDR2 is YNFKEQ. The CDR3 has 19 amino acids. Trimming removed 3 bases from V and 0 bases from J; junction bases left unmatched: 14. CDR3: CASSHSCWQGQLSNQPQHF. CDR3 DNA sequence: TGTGCCAGCAGCCACAGCTGCTGGCAGGGACAGCTTAGCAATCAGCCCCAGCATTTT.

This clonotype was recorded once. The CDR3 reads CSAAEGGSIDTQYF. CDR3 in DNA: TGCAGTGCCGCCGAGGGGGGCAGTATTGATACGCAGTATTTT. The genes are TRBV20-1 and TRBJ2-3; D may match TRBD1 or TRBD2 (6 bases each). In germline, CDR1 is DFQATT, CDR2 SNEGSKA (reference sequence). The CDR3 extends over 14 amino acids. Trimming removed 6 bases from V and 6 bases from J, with 19 bases in between.

The CDR3 spells CASSPKWGRQNTEAFF. For the CDR3, the DNA is TGCGCCAGCAGTCCTAAATGGGGGCGGCAGAACACTGAAGCTTTCTTT. V usage is TRBV5-1 and J usage is TRBJ1-1, with D tentatively TRBD1 (6 bases). Germline CDR1 SGHRS, CDR2 YFSETQ. This CDR3 spans 16 amino acids. With 5 bases removed from V and 1 base from J, the gap between germline ends came to 18 bases.

V is TRBV30 and J is TRBJ2-5, with 8 bases lining up with TRBD2. With V trimmed by 2 bases and J by 2 bases, 7 bases remained unmatched. The germline V gene encodes CDR1 GTSNPN and CDR2 SVGIG (reference sequence). The CDR3 extends over 15 amino acids. The CDR3 bases are TGTGCCTGGAGTCCAACGGGGGGGTATCAAGAGACCCAGTACTTC. This translates into CAWSPTGGYQETQYF. Full variable domain (rest looked up from reference TRBV30 and TRBJ2-5): SQTIHQWPATLVQPVGSPLSLECTVEGTSNPNLYWYRQAAGRGLQLLFYSVGIGQISSEVPQNLSASRPQDRQFILSSKKLLLSDSGFYLCAWSPTGGYQETQYFGPGTRLLVL.

The V call is TRBV6-2 or TRBV6-3, the J call TRBJ2-7; D ambiguous. With 2 bases removed from V and 3 bases from J, the gap between germline ends came to 8 bases. The CDR3 covers 13 residues. The V gene's germline CDR1 is MNHEY and CDR2 SVGEGT. The CDR3 sequence is CASSYLEGYEQYF. The CDR3 region has the DNA TGTGCCAGCAGTTACCTCGAAGGCTACGAGCAGTACTTC.

The chain joins TRBV5-6 to TRBJ2-2; possible D gene TRBD1, 5 bases. CDR3 size: 17 residues. Trimming took off 0 bases at V and 4 bases at J, with 16 bases between the two ends. CDR1 and CDR2 from the germline V gene are SGHDT and YYEEEE. The CDR3 loop is CASSLAGNWYGTGELFF. In nucleotides, the CDR3 is TGTGCCAGCAGCTTGGCAGGGAATTGGTATGGCACCGGGGAGCTGTTTTTT.

The V gene is TRBV7-9, the J gene TRBJ2-5; possibly TRBD2 for D (6 bases). This CDR3 region has 15 residues. CDR1 is SEHNR, CDR2 FQNEAQ, per germline (reference sequence). V was trimmed by 0 bases and J by 3 bases, leaving 11 bases between them. The CDR3 DNA is TGTGCCAGCAGCTTAGCCCTGGGCGGGGAAGAGACCCAGTACTTC. Its translation: CASSLALGGEETQYF.